The clone carrying this T cell receptor beta chain has a handful of counts. This entry belongs to a study of T cells in Graves' hyperthyroidism and ophthalmopathy. Patients were excluded for uncontrolled infection, other autoimmune disease, pregnancy or lactation. The germline CDR1 and CDR2 sequences are LGHNA and YNFKEQ. Trimming removed 0 bases at V and 4 bases at J, with 16 bases between. The CDR3 is 16 residues long. It was RNA transcripts that yielded the amplified TCR beta CDR3 regions. The HTBI primer set was used in a first-round RT-PCR of the TCR CDR3. TCRdb re-called the multiplex PCR reads with MiXCR, one entry per CDR3 protein. The table shows under 400,000 distinct CDR3 sequences, with roughly 17% occurring only once.

The chain is built from TRBV4-2 and TRBJ2-7; the D is unclear. The clonotype originates from a man aged 25-40 years with Graves' hyperthyroidism. The material sequenced was blood. The CDR3 sequence: CASSQDEEFGSYEQYF. The DNA of the CDR3 is TGTGCCAGCAGCCAAGACGAGGAGTTCGGATCTTACGAGCAGTACTTC.